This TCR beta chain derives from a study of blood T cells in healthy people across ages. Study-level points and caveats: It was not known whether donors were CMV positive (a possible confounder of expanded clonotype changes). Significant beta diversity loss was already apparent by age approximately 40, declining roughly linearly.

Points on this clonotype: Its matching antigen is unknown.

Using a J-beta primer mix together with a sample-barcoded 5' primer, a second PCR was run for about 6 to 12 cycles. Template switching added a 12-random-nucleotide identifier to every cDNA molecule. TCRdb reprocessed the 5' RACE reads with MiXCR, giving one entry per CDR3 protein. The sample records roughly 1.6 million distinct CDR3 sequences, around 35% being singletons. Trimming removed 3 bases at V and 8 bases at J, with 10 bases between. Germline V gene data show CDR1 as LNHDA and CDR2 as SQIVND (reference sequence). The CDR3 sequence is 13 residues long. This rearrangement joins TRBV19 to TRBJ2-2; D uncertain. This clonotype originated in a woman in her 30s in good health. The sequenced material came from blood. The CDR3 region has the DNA TGTGCCAGTAGTATCTCGCAGGTGGGGGAGCTGTTTTTT. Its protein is CASSISQVGELFF.